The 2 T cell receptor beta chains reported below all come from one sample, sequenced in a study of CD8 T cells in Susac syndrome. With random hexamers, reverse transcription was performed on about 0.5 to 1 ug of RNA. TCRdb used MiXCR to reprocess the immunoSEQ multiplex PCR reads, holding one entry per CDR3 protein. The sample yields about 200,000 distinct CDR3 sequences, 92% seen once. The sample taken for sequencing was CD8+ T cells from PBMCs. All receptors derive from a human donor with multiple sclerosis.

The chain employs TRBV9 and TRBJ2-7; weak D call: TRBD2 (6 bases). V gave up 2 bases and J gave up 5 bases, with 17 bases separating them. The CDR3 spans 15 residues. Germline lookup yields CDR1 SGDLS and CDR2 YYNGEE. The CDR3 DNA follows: TGTGCCAGCAGCGTTTACGGGAGCGCCCTGGACGAGCAGTACTTC. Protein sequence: CASSVYGSALDEQYF.

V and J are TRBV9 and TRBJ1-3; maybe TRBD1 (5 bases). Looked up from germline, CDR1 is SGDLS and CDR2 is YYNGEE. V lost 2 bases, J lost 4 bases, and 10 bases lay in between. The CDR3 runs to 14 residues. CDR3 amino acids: CASSVTGAGNTIYF. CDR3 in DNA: TGTGCCAGCAGCGTTACAGGAGCCGGAAACACCATATATTTT.